The following is a T cell receptor (beta chain) sequence with its context. Antigen unknown. In TCRdb, the reads were re-called with MiXCR into one record per CDR3 protein. This sample yields 750,000 to 900,000 distinct CDR3 sequences, of which 25% to 30% are seen a single time; less than 15% belongs to the top ten. This sample is drawn from a study of T cell repertoires in cytomegalovirus infection. The wider study: Both recently identified HLA-C-restricted and well-studied HLA-B-restricted CMV epitopes were used in the study. Through public TCR beta signatures, both CMV infection and matching HLA type were indicated.

Regarding the study as a whole: Dominating the ex vivo response were TCR beta clonotypes that were CMV-specific and HLA-C-restricted. Based on cumulative public TCR beta family frequency, carriers of CMV plus the relevant HLA were identified.

CDR3 length equals 15 residues. The germline gives CDR1 SGHVS, CDR2 FNYEAQ. Trimming stripped 2 bases from V and 5 bases from J, with 15 bases between. The sequence came from a human donor in good health (CMV status not recorded). Some clones in this sample may be carry-over from other donors' samples. This chain links TRBV7-6 with TRBJ1-1, with unresolved D. Sequenced material: cultured CD8+ T cells from PBMCs, taken from culture after CMV antigen stimulation. The CDR3 region is CASSLSMAGGTEAFF. CDR3 nucleotides: TGTGCCAGCAGCTTAAGCATGGCAGGAGGAACTGAAGCTTTCTTT.